The 19 T cell receptor beta chains in this list originate from one sample, sequenced in a study of blood T cell repertoires in COVID-19. The method was immunoSEQ multiplex PCR; TCRdb's version includes in-frame clones alone and lacks a portion of them. The sample lists roughly 400,000 clones; about 92% were seen once. Specimen: PBMCs or T cells enriched from blood (not recorded which). The origin of the receptors is a man aged 18 to 29 who had recovered from COVID-19.

The gene calls are TRBV15 and TRBJ2-7; D might be TRBD2 (6 bases). V dropped 2 bases and J dropped 6 bases, with 17 bases sitting between them. The germline V gene has CDR1 LNHNV and CDR2 YYDKDF (reference sequence). The CDR3 sequence is 15 residues long. The CDR3 reads CATSRPLGGVVEQYF. The CDR3 nucleotides read TGTGCCACCAGCAGACCCCTGGGGGGAGTTGTCGAGCAGTACTTC.

The chain recombines TRBV21-1 with TRBJ2-5; the table names TRBD1, a call not compared with the DNA. TRBV21-1 is reported as a pseudogene. There are 15 residues in the CDR3. CDR3 loop: CAMWDIASQGGTQYF. CDR3 DNA: TGTGCCATGTGGGACATCGCGTCACAAGGGGGGACCCAGTACTTC.

J is TRBJ1-5 and V is TRBV6-5; D is unresolved. This CDR3 spans 15 amino acids. CDR1 is MNHEY and CDR2 is SVGAGI in the germline V gene. Trimming removed 10 bases from V and 0 bases from J, with 16 bases in between. The CDR3 DNA reads TGTGCCACGGGGTACGGTCCCTATAGCAATCAGCCCCAGCATTTT. This gives the protein CATGYGPYSNQPQHF.

The chain joins TRBV7-8 to TRBJ1-2; 12 bases align to TRBD1. Unmatched junction bases numbered 9, after V lost 3 bases and J lost 4 bases. The V gene's germline CDR1 is SGHVS and CDR2 FQNEAQ. This CDR3 region has 17 residues. The CDR3 is CASSFEGQGAQGYGYTF. The CDR3 nucleotides read TGTGCCAGCAGCTTCGAGGGACAGGGGGCCCAGGGCTATGGCTACACCTTC.

A single count supports this clone. The chain carries TRBV4-1 and TRBJ1-2, with 7 bases aligning to TRBD1. Germline CDR1 MGHRA, CDR2 YSYEKL. CDR3 length equals 17 residues. Trimming cost V 0 bases and J 2 bases; bases outside gene matches: 9. Here the CDR3 DNA reads TGCGCCAGCAGCCAAGACGGGTTGGGCAGGGGGAACTATGGCTACACCTTC. This gives the protein CASSQDGLGRGNYGYTF.

Comments on this clone: This CDR3 is also generated by other DNA sequences in the sample. The V call is TRBV18, the J call TRBJ1-4; 7 positions match TRBD1. V dropped 6 bases and J dropped 1; count of bases not matched to a gene: 5. The CDR3 totals 15 residues. CDR1 and CDR2 (germline): KGHSH, LQKENI. This chain's CDR3 is CASSARDRTNEKLFF. The DNA for the CDR3 is TGTGCCAGCTCGGCCCGGGACAGAACTAATGAAAAACTGTTTTTT.

The chain couples TRBV21-1 to TRBJ1-3; the DNA was not compared with TRBD1, the D call given in the table. TRBV21-1 is classified as a pseudogene. The CDR3 contains 14 residues. Here the CDR3 reads CASSKQGAGNTIYF. The CDR3 DNA follows: TGTGCCAGCAGCAAGCAGGGGGCTGGAAACACCATATATTTT.

The gene calls are TRBV5-8 and TRBJ1-6; D possibly corresponds to TRBD1 (5 bases). Trimming removed 2 bases from V and 10 bases from J, with 16 bases in between. From germline, CDR1 is SGHTS and CDR2 YDEGEE. The CDR3 has 15 amino acids. CDR3 DNA sequence: TGTGCCAGCAGCTTAAGAACAGGTTCCTTGTCACCCCTCCACTTT. Protein product: CASSLRTGSLSPLHF.

The chain has TRBV7-9 and TRBJ1-6; D perhaps matches TRBD1 (5 bases). V lost 6 bases to trimming and J lost 10 bases, with 19 bases between them. This CDR3 region has 15 residues. CDR1 and CDR2 from the germline V gene are SEHNR and FQNEAQ (reference sequence). The CDR3 region is CASSPRRGWSSPLHF. The CDR3 nucleotides are TGTGCCAGCAGTCCCCGGCGGGGGTGGAGCTCACCCCTCCACTTT.

This clone was seen a single time. The chain joins TRBV2 to TRBJ1-1; 10 nucleotides agree with TRBD1. The germline V gene encodes CDR1 SNHLY and CDR2 FYNNEI. V lost 11 bases, J lost 6 bases, and 6 bases stayed unmatched. The CDR3 has 12 residues. The CDR3 here is CAGGTGVSEAFF. CDR3 nucleotide sequence: TGTGCCGGAGGGACAGGGGTGTCTGAAGCTTTCTTT.

This clone appeared a single time. The chain joins TRBV27 to TRBJ1-2, with 7 nucleotides matching TRBD1. Germline V gene data show CDR1 as MNHEY and CDR2 as SMNVEV (reference sequence). The CDR3 runs 15 residues. The trim removed 2 bases at V and 7 bases at J, leaving 10 bases unmatched. The CDR3 nucleotides read TGTGCCAGCAGTTTACTGGAGGGGGCGTCATCTGGCTACACCTTC. Its protein product is CASSLLEGASSGYTF.

J is TRBJ2-7 and V is TRBV6-4, with D possibly matching TRBD1 (6 bases). The CDR3 covers 15 residues. V was shortened by 8 bases and J by 0 bases, with 17 bases between the two germline ends. Looked up from germline, CDR1 is MRHNA and CDR2 is SNTAGT. CDR3 in amino acids: CASRLYLTGSYEQYF. The CDR3 DNA reads TGTGCCAGCCGACTGTACTTGACAGGCTCCTACGAGCAGTACTTC.

In nucleotides, the CDR3 is TGTGCCAGCACCATCCGCGACAGGGGTGGCTCACCCCTCCACTTT. This codes for CASTIRDRGGSPLHF. The genes are TRBV7-2 and TRBJ1-6; 8 nucleotides match TRBD1. There are 15 residues in the CDR3. The V gene end was trimmed by 7 bases and the J gene end by 10 bases; junction bases not matched to a gene: 12. Germline V gene sequence: CDR1 SGHTA, CDR2 FQGNSA.

The genes are TRBV7-9 and TRBJ2-5; D uncertain. The CDR3 has 16 amino acids. The V gene lost 1 base and the J gene lost 4 bases, with 16 bases spanning the gap. The V gene's germline CDR1 is SEHNR and CDR2 FQNEAQ (reference sequence). The CDR3 bases are TGTGCCAGCAGCTTAGATGCGCCTTCATATGGAGAGACCCAGTACTTC. Translating it yields CASSLDAPSYGETQYF.

This sequence joins TRBV28 and TRBJ1-5; D may be TRBD1 (6 bases). This CDR3 region has 16 residues. V dropped 5 bases and J dropped 3 bases, with 17 bases sitting between them. Per germline, CDR1 MDHEN and CDR2 SYDVKM. CDR3 region: CASSPRKTGYNQPQHF. For the CDR3, the DNA is TGTGCCAGCAGTCCGAGGAAAACAGGGTACAATCAGCCCCAGCATTTT.

This chain connects TRBV6-5 to TRBJ1-6; perhaps TRBD1 as D (5 bases). In germline, CDR1 is MNHEY, CDR2 SVGAGI. V gave up 2 bases and J gave up 10 bases, with 12 bases separating them. The CDR3 contains 14 residues. In DNA form, the CDR3 reads TGTGCCAGCAGTTACGGTGGGGCAGGCTCACCCCTCCACTTT. Translating it yields CASSYGGAGSPLHF.

A single count supports this clone. The DNA for the CDR3 is TGTGCCAGCAGCCCTGCGGGACAGGGGTTATACAATGAGCAGTTCTTC. Translation gives CASSPAGQGLYNEQFF. This chain joins TRBV7-9 and TRBJ2-1, with TRBD1 matching 10 bases. V trimming: 5 bases; J trimming: 4 bases; junction bases outside the gene matches: 8. Germline V CDR1 and CDR2: SEHNR, FQNEAQ (reference sequence). CDR3 length: 16 residues.

Of note for this clone: A much more abundant neighbour one base away suggests this may be a read error. This chain uses TRBV28 with TRBJ1-5; D remains unclear. The V end lost 5 bases, the J end lost 0 bases, and 5 bases lay between the germline ends. This CDR3 comprises 13 residues. Germline CDR1 MDHEN, CDR2 SYDVKM. CDR3 protein: CASSRNSNQPQHF. The DNA for the CDR3 is TGTGCCAGCAGTCGTAATAGCAATCAGCCCCAGCATTTT.

The rearrangement links TRBV28 to TRBJ1-5, with unresolved D. CDR1 is MDHEN and CDR2 is SYDVKM in the germline V gene. Between the trimmed V and J ends, which lost 5 bases and 7 bases, there was a span of 9 bases. The CDR3 has 12 residues. The CDR3 DNA reads as TGTGCCAGCAGTCCTCTACAGCAGCCCCAGCATTTT. It is translated as CASSPLQQPQHF.